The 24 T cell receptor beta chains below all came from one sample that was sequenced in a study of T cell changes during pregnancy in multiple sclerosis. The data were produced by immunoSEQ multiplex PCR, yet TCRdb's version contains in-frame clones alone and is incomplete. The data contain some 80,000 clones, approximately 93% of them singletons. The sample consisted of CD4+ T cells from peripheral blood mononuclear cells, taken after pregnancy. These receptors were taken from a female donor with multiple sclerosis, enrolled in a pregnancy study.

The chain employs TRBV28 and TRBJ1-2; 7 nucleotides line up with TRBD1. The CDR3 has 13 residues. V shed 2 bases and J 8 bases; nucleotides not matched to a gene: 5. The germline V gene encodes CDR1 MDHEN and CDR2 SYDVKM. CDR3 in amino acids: CASSLEGARGYTF. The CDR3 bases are TGTGCCAGCAGTTTAGAGGGGGCTCGGGGCTACACCTTC.

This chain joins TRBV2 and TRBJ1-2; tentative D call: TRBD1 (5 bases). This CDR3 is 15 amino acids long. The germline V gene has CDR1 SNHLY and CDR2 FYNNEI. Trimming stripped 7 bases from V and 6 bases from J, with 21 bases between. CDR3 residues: CASTQVPDNTNGYTF. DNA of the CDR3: TGTGCCAGCACCCAAGTCCCGGACAACACAAATGGCTACACCTTC.

CDR3 residues: CASSRWTSGKAGDYNEQFF. The CDR3 DNA reads TGTGCCAGCAGCAGGTGGACTAGCGGGAAGGCGGGGGATTACAATGAGCAGTTCTTC. This chain uses TRBV27 with TRBJ2-1; 12 nucleotides line up with TRBD2. The ends lost 6 bases at V and 4 bases at J; junction bases unmatched: 16. Germline V CDR1 and CDR2: MNHEY, SMNVEV (reference sequence). This CDR3 is built from 19 residues.

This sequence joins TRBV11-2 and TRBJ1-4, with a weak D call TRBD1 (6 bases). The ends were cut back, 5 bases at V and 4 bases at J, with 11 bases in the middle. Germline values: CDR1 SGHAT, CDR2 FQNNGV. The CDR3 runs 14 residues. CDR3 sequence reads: CASSRTVLNEKLFF. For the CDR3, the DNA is TGTGCCAGCAGCCGGACAGTCCTTAATGAAAAACTGTTTTTT.

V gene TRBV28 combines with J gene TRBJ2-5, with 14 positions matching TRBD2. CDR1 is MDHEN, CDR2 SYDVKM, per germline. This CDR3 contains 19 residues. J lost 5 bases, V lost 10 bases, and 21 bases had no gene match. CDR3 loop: CAIAGPSKGLAGVGETQYF. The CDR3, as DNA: TGTGCCATTGCCGGACCGTCTAAGGGACTAGCGGGAGTCGGTGAGACCCAGTACTTC.

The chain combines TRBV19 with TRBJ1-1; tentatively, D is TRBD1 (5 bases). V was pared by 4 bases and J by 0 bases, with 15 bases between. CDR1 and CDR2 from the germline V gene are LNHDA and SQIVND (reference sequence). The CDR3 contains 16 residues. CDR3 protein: CASSKGPGQLNTEAFF. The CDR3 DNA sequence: TGTGCCAGTAGTAAGGGGCCCGGACAACTGAACACTGAAGCTTTCTTT. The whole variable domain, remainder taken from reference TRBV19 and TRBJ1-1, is DGGITQSPKYLFRKEGQNVTLSCEQNLNHDAMYWYRQDPGQGLRLIYYSQIVNDFQKGDIAEGYSVSREKKESFPLTVTSAQKNPTAFYLCASSKGPGQLNTEAFFGQGTRLTVV.

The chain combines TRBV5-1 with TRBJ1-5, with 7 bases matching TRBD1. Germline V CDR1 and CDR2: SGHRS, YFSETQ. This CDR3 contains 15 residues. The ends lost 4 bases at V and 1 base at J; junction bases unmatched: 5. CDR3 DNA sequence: TGCGCCAGCAGCCCCACAGGGGTGAGCAATCAGCCCCAGCATTTT. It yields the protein CASSPTGVSNQPQHF.

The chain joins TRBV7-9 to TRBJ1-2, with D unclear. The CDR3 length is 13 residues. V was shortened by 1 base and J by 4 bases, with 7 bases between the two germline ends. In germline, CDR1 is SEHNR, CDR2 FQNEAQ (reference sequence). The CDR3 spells CASSLESVYGYTF. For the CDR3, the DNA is TGTGCCAGCAGCTTAGAATCTGTCTATGGCTACACCTTC.

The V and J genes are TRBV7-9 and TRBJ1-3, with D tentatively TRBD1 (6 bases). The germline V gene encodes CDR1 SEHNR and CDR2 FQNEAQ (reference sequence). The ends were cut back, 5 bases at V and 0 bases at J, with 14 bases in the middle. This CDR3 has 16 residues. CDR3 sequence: CASSPRDTGSGNTIYF. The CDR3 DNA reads TGTGCCAGCAGCCCCCGGGACACGGGCTCTGGAAACACCATATATTTT.

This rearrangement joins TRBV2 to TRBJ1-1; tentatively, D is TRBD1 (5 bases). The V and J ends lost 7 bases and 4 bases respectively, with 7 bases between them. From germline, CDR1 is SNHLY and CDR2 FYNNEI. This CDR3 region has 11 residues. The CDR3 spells CASKRGTEAFF. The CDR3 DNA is TGTGCCAGCAAAAGGGGCACTGAAGCTTTCTTT. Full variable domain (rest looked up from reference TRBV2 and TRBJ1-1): EPEVTQTPSHQVTQMGQEVILRCVPISNHLYFYWYRQILGQKVEFLVSFYNNEISEKSEIFDDQFSVERPDGSNFTLKIRSTKLEDSAMYFCASKRGTEAFFGQGTRLTVV.

The CDR3 DNA follows: TGTGCCAGCAGTGATCGCCTAGCGCCCCACAATGAGCAGTTCTTC. It codes for CASSDRLAPHNEQFF. The gene calls are TRBV6-1 and TRBJ2-1; D perhaps matches TRBD2 (6 bases). Germline loops: CDR1 MNHNS, CDR2 SASEGT. V lost 3 bases to trimming and J lost 5 bases, with 14 bases between them. The CDR3 is 15 amino acids.

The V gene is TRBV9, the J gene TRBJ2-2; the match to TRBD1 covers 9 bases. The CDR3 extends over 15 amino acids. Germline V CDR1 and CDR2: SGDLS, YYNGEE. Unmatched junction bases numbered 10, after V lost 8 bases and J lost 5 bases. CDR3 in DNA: TGTGCCAGTTGCTTTGGGACAGGGAAGACCGGGGAGCTGTTTTTT. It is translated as CASCFGTGKTGELFF.

CDR3 DNA sequence: TGTGCCAGTAGTAGTGTTGGGCAGGGGGGCACTGAAGCTTTCTTT. Encoded protein: CASSSVGQGGTEAFF. The rearrangement links TRBV19 to TRBJ1-1; TRBD1 matches 7 bases. The trim removed 4 bases at V and 4 bases at J, leaving 9 bases unmatched. The CDR3 is 15 residues long. Germline assignment: CDR1 LNHDA and CDR2 SQIVND (reference sequence).

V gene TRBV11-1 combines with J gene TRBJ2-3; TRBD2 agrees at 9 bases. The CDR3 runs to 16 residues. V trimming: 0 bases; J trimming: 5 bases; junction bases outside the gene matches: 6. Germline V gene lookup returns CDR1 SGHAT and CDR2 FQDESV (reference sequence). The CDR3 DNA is TGTGCCAGCAGCTTAGCGTTAGCGGGAGAGGAAGATACGCAGTATTTT. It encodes CASSLALAGEEDTQYF.

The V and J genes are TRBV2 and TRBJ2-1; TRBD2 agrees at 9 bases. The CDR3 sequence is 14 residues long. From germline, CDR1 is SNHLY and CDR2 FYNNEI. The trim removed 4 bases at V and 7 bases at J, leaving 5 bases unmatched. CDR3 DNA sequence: TGTGCCAGCAGTGTTAGCGGGAGTGCAAATGAGCAGTTCTTC. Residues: CASSVSGSANEQFF.

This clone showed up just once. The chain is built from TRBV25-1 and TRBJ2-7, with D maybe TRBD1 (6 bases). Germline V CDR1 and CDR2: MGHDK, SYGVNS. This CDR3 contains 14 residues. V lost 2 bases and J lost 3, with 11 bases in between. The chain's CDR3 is CASSEPGQIYEQYF. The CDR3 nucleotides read TGTGCCAGCAGTGAACCGGGACAAATCTACGAGCAGTACTTC.

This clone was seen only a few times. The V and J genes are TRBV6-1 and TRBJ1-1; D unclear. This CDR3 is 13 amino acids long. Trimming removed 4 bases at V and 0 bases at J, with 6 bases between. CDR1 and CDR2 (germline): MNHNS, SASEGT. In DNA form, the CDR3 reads TGTGCCAGCAGTGTCGAGGTGAACACTGAAGCTTTCTTT. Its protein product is CASSVEVNTEAFF.

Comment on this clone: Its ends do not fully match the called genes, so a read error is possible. The CDR3 is CASRLVPGLAGVRAKNIQYF. The CDR3 DNA is TGCGCCAGCAGATTGGTTCCGGGACTAGCGGGAGTAAGGGCCAAAAACATTCAGTACTTC. The V gene is TRBV5-1, the J gene TRBJ2-4; 14 bases are shared with TRBD2. The CDR3 is 20 residues long. CDR1 SGHRS and CDR2 YFSETQ come from the germline V gene.

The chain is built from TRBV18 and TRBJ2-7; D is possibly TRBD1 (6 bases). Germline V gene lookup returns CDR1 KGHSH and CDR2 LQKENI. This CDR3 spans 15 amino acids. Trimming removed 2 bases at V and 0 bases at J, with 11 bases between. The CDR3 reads CASSPKGEVSYEQYF. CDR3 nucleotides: TGTGCCAGCTCACCAAAGGGGGAAGTCTCCTACGAGCAGTACTTC.

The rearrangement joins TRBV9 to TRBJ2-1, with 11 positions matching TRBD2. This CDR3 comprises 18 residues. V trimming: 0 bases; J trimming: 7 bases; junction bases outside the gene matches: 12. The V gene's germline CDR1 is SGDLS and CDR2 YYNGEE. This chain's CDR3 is CASSVEGPLAGVRNEQFF. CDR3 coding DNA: TGTGCCAGCAGCGTAGAAGGGCCACTAGCGGGAGTAAGGAATGAGCAGTTCTTC.

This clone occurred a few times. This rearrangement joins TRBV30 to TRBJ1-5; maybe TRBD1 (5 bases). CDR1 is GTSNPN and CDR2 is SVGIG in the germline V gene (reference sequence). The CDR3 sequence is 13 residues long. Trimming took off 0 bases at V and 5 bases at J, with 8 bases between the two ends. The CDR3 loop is CAWSVQGDQPQHF. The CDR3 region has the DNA TGTGCCTGGAGTGTACAAGGGGATCAGCCCCAGCATTTT.

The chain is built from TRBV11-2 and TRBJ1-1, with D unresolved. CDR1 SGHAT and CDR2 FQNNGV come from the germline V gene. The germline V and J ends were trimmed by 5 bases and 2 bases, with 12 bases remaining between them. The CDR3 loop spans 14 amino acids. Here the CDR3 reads CASSPTLPNTEAFF. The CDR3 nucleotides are TGTGCCAGCAGCCCGACACTTCCTAACACTGAAGCTTTCTTT. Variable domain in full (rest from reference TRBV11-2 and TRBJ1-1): EAGVAQSPRYKIIEKRQSVAFWCNPISGHATLYWYQQILGQGPKLLIQFQNNGVVDDSQLPKDRFSAERLKGVDSTLKIQPAKLEDSAVYLCASSPTLPNTEAFFGQGTRLTVV.

CDR3 nucleotides: TGTGCCAGCAAAGGGGACACCTTGTGGGAGCAGTACTTC. This sequence encodes CASKGDTLWEQYF. V and J are TRBV2 and TRBJ2-7, with D perhaps matching TRBD1 (6 bases). Between the trimmed V and J ends, which lost 7 bases and 7 bases, there was a span of 17 bases. The CDR3 runs 13 residues. In germline, CDR1 is SNHLY, CDR2 FYNNEI.

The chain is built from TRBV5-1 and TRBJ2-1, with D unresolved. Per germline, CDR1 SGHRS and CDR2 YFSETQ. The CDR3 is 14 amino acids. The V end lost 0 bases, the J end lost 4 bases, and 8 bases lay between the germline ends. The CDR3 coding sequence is TGCGCCAGCAGCTTGGGACTTCCTTACAATGAGCAGTTCTTC. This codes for CASSLGLPYNEQFF.